These T cell receptor beta chains were read from a single sample in a study of graft-versus-host responses after intestinal transplantation. The data were produced by immunoSEQ multiplex PCR, yet TCRdb's version contains in-frame clones alone and is incomplete. The data hold more than 20,000 clones, with less than 85% observed a single time. Here the sequenced sample was PBMCs, taken about 27 days after intestinal transplant. These receptors all stem from a human patient who received an intestinal transplant, so some T cells may come from the graft donor. Each CDR3 is given with its conserved first and last residue. The D gene is left open where the match is weak. Where a row states a size, it is once, few, many or the class of an expanded clone; other rows omit it.

J	length	D	size	V	CDR3	DNA
TRBJ2-2	14	-	-	TRBV7-6	CASRVRGSAGELFF	TGTGCCAGCAGGGTCAGGGGATCCGCCGGGGAGCTGTTTTTT
TRBJ1-5	14	-	once	TRBV6-5	CASSPHGSNQPQHF	TGTGCCAGCAGTCCCCACGGTTCCAATCAGCCCCAGCATTTT
TRBJ1-5	13	-	-	TRBV27	CASGYGGNQPQHF	TGTGCCAGCGGCTACGGGGGCAATCAGCCCCAGCATTTT
TRBJ1-4	14	-	once	TRBV25-1	CASSAPGHLEKLFF	TGTGCCAGCAGTGCTCCGGGACACCTAGAAAAACTGTTTTTT
TRBJ1-2	15	-	-	TRBV6-6	CASSYSTTPMTGYTF	TGTGCCAGCAGTTACTCGACAACCCCGATGACTGGCTACACCTTC
TRBJ2-7	13	TRBD2	-	TRBV29-1	CSVKTSGAYEQYF	TGCAGCGTTAAGACTAGCGGTGCCTACGAGCAGTACTTC
TRBJ2-7	15	TRBD1	-	TRBV11-2	CASSLGQGNFYEQYF	TGTGCCAGCAGCTTGGGACAGGGGAATTTCTACGAGCAGTACTTC
TRBJ2-3	12	-	-	TRBV13	CASSYGSDTQYF	TGTGCCAGCAGCTACGGCTCAGATACGCAGTATTTT
TRBJ2-2	16	TRBD2	few	TRBV6-5	CASRYEAGGFTGELFF	TGTGCCAGCAGATACGAAGCGGGAGGGTTCACCGGGGAGCTGTTTTTT
TRBJ1-4	15	-	few	TRBV6-1	CASSELGVPNEKLFF	TGTGCCAGCAGTGAACTCGGAGTCCCTAATGAAAAACTGTTTTTT
TRBJ2-3	17	TRBD2	-	TRBV28	CASSLIPILAYTDTQYF	TGTGCCAGCAGTTTAATCCCCATACTAGCGTACACAGATACGCAGTATTTT
TRBJ2-6	15	-	-	TRBV6-1	CASALRAGGANVLTF	TGTGCCAGCGCCCTTAGGGCGGGTGGGGCCAACGTCCTGACTTTC
TRBJ2-1	15	-	-	TRBV5-6	CASSPGGTSYNEQFF	TGTGCCAGCAGCCCGGGCGGGACGTCGTACAATGAGCAGTTCTTC
TRBJ1-6	15	-	-	TRBV10-2	CASGEEGRNNSPLHF	TGCGCCAGCGGTGAGGAGGGACGGAATAATTCACCCCTCCACTTT